Each of the 6 T cell receptor beta chains below was sequenced from the same sample in a study of T-cell memory formation after mild COVID-19. TCRdb used MiXCR to reprocess the 5' RACE reads, holding one entry per CDR3 protein. The profile shows roughly 450,000 distinct CDR3 sequences, approximately 19% of them singletons. The material sequenced was PBMCs or a T cell subset sorted from them (not recorded which). Receptors originate from a man aged 18 to 35 who had mild COVID-19 (a few samples of this study predate the infection). Cell type and time point are not known.

The chain's CDR3 is CASSLGETGGIQYF. As DNA, the CDR3 is TGTGCCAGCAGCTTGGGGGAGACAGGGGGCATTCAGTACTTC. The rearrangement links TRBV5-6 to TRBJ2-4, with 9 bases matching TRBD1. The germline gives CDR1 SGHDT, CDR2 YYEEEE. This CDR3 spans 14 amino acids. The junction had 4 bases not matched to a gene; V was cut back by 0 bases and J by 9 bases. Complete variable domain (other parts from reference TRBV5-6 and TRBJ2-4): DAGVTQSPTHLIKTRGQQVTLRCSPKSGHDTVSWYQQALGQGPQFIFQYYEEEERQRGNFPDRFSGHQFPNYSSELNVNALLLGDSALYLCASSLGETGGIQYFGAGTRLSVL.

This clonotype was counted a few times. J is TRBJ2-7 and V is TRBV7-9; possible D gene TRBD1, 5 bases. V lost 5 bases, J lost 1 base, and 21 bases lay in between. The CDR3 length is 17 residues. The V gene's germline CDR1 is SEHNR and CDR2 FQNEAQ (reference sequence). CDR3 coding DNA: TGTGCCAGCAGCCCCTACCCCTGGGGCATCCCGTCCTACGAGCAGTACTTC. Translation gives CASSPYPWGIPSYEQYF.

This chain joins TRBV6-5 and TRBJ1-4; TRBD1 might be the D (5 bases). V lost 0 bases and J 8 bases, leaving 16 bases between the germline ends. CDR1 is MNHEY and CDR2 is SVGAGI in the germline V gene. The length of the CDR3 is 16 residues. CDR3 sequence reads: CASSYSIIGRDEKLFF. The CDR3 DNA sequence: TGTGCCAGCAGTTACTCGATCATCGGCAGGGACGAAAAACTGTTTTTT.

V usage is TRBV12-3 or TRBV12-4 and J usage is TRBJ2-7; D is unclear. Between the trimmed V and J ends, which lost 3 bases and 6 bases, there was a span of 9 bases. CDR3 size: 12 residues. Here the CDR3 DNA reads TGTGCCAGCAGTTTCGTTAGTGTCGAGCAGTACTTC. This sequence encodes CASSFVSVEQYF.

This clonotype turned up a few times. The rearrangement uses TRBV6-5 and TRBJ2-2; TRBD1 agrees at 8 bases. Trimming removed 5 bases from V and 8 bases from J; junction bases left unmatched: 10. The germline V gene has CDR1 MNHEY and CDR2 SVGAGI. The CDR3 length is 15 residues. CDR3 sequence reads: CASSKWQGAGGELFF. The CDR3 DNA follows: TGTGCCAGCAGTAAATGGCAGGGGGCTGGTGGGGAGCTGTTTTTT.

The rearrangement links TRBV28 to TRBJ2-5; 8 bases line up with TRBD2. Trimming cost V 6 bases and J 2 bases; bases outside gene matches: 14. The CDR3 spans 17 residues. Germline CDR1 reads MDHEN; CDR2 reads SYDVKM. The CDR3 nucleotides read TGTGCCAGCAGCACACTGGGAATAGCGGGGCCACAAGAGACCCAGTACTTC. Amino acid sequence: CASSTLGIAGPQETQYF.